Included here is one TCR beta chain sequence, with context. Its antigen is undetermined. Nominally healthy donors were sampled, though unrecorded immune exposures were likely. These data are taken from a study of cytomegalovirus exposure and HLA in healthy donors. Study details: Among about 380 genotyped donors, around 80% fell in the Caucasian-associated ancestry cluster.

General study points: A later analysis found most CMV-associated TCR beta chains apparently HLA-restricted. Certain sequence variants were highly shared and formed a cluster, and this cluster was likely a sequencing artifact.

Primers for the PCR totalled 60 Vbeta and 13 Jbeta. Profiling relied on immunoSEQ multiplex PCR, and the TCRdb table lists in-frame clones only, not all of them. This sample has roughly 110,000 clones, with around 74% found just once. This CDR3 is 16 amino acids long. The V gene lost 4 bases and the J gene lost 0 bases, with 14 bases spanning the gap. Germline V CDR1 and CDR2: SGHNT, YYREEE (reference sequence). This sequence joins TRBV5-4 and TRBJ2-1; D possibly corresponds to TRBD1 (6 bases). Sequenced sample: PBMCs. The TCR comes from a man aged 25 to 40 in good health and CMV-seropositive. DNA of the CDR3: TGTGCCAGCAGCCCGGGACAACCGAGCTCCTACAATGAGCAGTTCTTC. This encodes CASSPGQPSSYNEQFF.